Sequencing of this T cell receptor (beta chain) was carried out in a study of post-analysis software for immune sequencing data. Study information: The study covered relapsing-remitting, secondary progressive and progressive-relapsing courses of multiple sclerosis. Findings and caveats of the study: Patients carried a few TRBV segments more frequently than controls did, and TRBV5-6, TRBV5-1 and TRBV20-1 were among them. For normalized Chao1 diversity, multiple sclerosis patients scored significantly lower than controls did.

Trimming took off 5 bases at V and 4 bases at J, with 12 bases between the two ends. CDR3 size: 14 residues. Germline V gene data show CDR1 as SEHNR and CDR2 as FQNEAQ (reference sequence). Tagging with unique molecular identifiers was a feature of the TCR beta cDNA libraries. TCRdb re-derived calls from the PCR reads in MiXCR, one entry per CDR3 protein. The sample records some 190,000 distinct CDR3 sequences, 29% being singletons. This clonotype was recorded at least ten times. Its antigen is unidentified. Sequenced: blood. The chain is built from TRBV7-9 and TRBJ1-5; no reliable D call. This sequence was found in a girl aged 2 to 17 with multiple sclerosis. The CDR3 DNA sequence: TGTGCCAGCAGCACTTTGGATAGAAATCAGCCCCAGCATTTT. This codes for CASSTLDRNQPQHF.